A selection of T cell receptor beta chains follows, all from one sample in a study of Ad26.COV2.S vaccination and SARS-CoV-2 variants. This table comes from immunoSEQ multiplex PCR, and its TCRdb copy is limited to in-frame clones, with some not included. Among 350,000 to 600,000 clones, about 89% were seen once, and the ten largest hold more than 1.5%. The input for sequencing was peripheral blood, taken in a trial of Ad26.COV2.S vaccine versus placebo. The receptors were sampled from a person aged 18-60 years who received the Ad26.COV2.S COVID-19 vaccine or a placebo. CDR3s include the opening cysteine and the closing phenylalanine or tryptophan. A D gene is named only where the DNA matches it firmly. The size field is filled for only some rows; it gives once, few, many or a size class.

cdr3_aa: CASSETGVSSYEQYF; cdr3_nt: TGCGCCAGCAGTGAGACAGGCGTCAGCTCCTACGAGCAGTACTTC; clone_size: -; j_call: TRBJ2-7; d_call: -; v_call: TRBV10-1
cdr3_aa: CASSQEGVRGSRETQYF; cdr3_nt: TGCGCCAGCAGCCAAGAAGGGGTGAGGGGATCCCGAGAGACCCAGTACTTC; clone_size: -; j_call: TRBJ2-5; d_call: -; v_call: TRBV4-1
cdr3_aa: CASSVRDGSTSGANVLTF; cdr3_nt: TGTGCCAGCAGCGTACGGGACGGTTCGACCTCTGGGGCCAACGTCCTGACTTTC; clone_size: -; j_call: TRBJ2-6; d_call: -; v_call: TRBV13
cdr3_aa: CASSQDSLAGPNQETQYF; cdr3_nt: TGCGCCAGCAGCCAAGATAGTCTAGCGGGGCCTAACCAAGAGACCCAGTACTTC; clone_size: -; j_call: TRBJ2-5; d_call: TRBD2; v_call: TRBV4-3
cdr3_aa: CASLRDITYEQYF; cdr3_nt: TGTGCCAGCCTGCGGGACATTACCTACGAGCAGTACTTC; clone_size: -; j_call: TRBJ2-7; d_call: -; v_call: TRBV2
cdr3_aa: CASSEGTWGNTIYF; cdr3_nt: TGTGCCAGTAGTGAAGGAACGTGGGGAAACACCATATATTTT; clone_size: -; j_call: TRBJ1-3; d_call: -; v_call: TRBV19
cdr3_aa: CASSLAGTSVTGDFYEQYF; cdr3_nt: TGCGCCAGCAGCTTGGCCGGGACTAGCGTAACTGGAGATTTCTACGAGCAGTACTTC; clone_size: -; j_call: TRBJ2-7; d_call: TRBD2; v_call: TRBV5-1
cdr3_aa: CASKGDGTPEQYF; cdr3_nt: TGTGCCAGCAAGGGGGACGGGACCCCCGAGCAGTACTTC; clone_size: -; j_call: TRBJ2-7; d_call: -; v_call: TRBV2
cdr3_aa: CASSDIQGAFF; cdr3_nt: TGTGCCAGCAGCGATATCCAAGGAGCTTTCTTT; clone_size: -; j_call: TRBJ1-1; d_call: -; v_call: TRBV7-9
cdr3_aa: CASSFGGTRGTGELFF; cdr3_nt: TGTGCCAGCAGTTTTGGGGGGACTAGAGGGACCGGGGAGCTGTTTTTT; clone_size: few; j_call: TRBJ2-2; d_call: TRBD2; v_call: TRBV28
cdr3_aa: CASSDPDGQESTDTQYF; cdr3_nt: TGTGCCAGCAGCGATCCAGACGGACAGGAGAGCACAGATACGCAGTATTTT; clone_size: once; j_call: TRBJ2-3; d_call: TRBD1; v_call: TRBV7-6
cdr3_aa: CASRDRGNTEAFF; cdr3_nt: TGTGCCAGCAGGGACAGGGGGAACACTGAAGCTTTCTTT; clone_size: -; j_call: TRBJ1-1; d_call: TRBD1; v_call: TRBV27
cdr3_aa: CASSFRLAGGTGELFF; cdr3_nt: TGTGCCAGCAGCTTCCGACTAGCGGGAGGTACCGGGGAGCTGTTTTTT; clone_size: -; j_call: TRBJ2-2; d_call: TRBD2; v_call: TRBV7-9
cdr3_aa: CSVEDLPLAGGSEQYF; cdr3_nt: TGCAGCGTTGAAGATCTCCCCCTAGCGGGAGGATCCGAGCAGTACTTC; clone_size: -; j_call: TRBJ2-7; d_call: TRBD2; v_call: TRBV29-1
cdr3_aa: CASSLLGTGYEKLFF; cdr3_nt: TGTGCCAGCAGCTTGCTTGGGACAGGGTATGAAAAACTGTTTTTT; clone_size: -; j_call: TRBJ1-4; d_call: TRBD1; v_call: TRBV5-8
cdr3_aa: CASSWSRDREQYF; cdr3_nt: TGTGCCAGCAGCTGGTCCCGGGACAGGGAGCAGTACTTC; clone_size: -; j_call: TRBJ2-7; d_call: TRBD1; v_call: TRBV7-6
cdr3_aa: CASSFLSGGGQPQHF; cdr3_nt: TGTGCCAGCAGCTTTCTGTCTGGGGGGGGTCAGCCCCAGCATTTT; clone_size: once; j_call: TRBJ1-5; d_call: -; v_call: TRBV7-2
cdr3_aa: CATYRDSLNNEQFF; cdr3_nt: TGTGCCACCTACCGGGACTCCCTGAACAATGAGCAGTTCTTC; clone_size: -; j_call: TRBJ2-1; d_call: -; v_call: TRBV24-1
cdr3_aa: CASSEPSGGGNTEAFF; cdr3_nt: TGTGCCAGCAGTGAACCAAGTGGAGGGGGGAACACTGAAGCTTTCTTT; clone_size: -; j_call: TRBJ1-1; d_call: -; v_call: TRBV6-1
cdr3_aa: CASWGGELFF; cdr3_nt: TGTGCCAGCTGGGGCGGGGAGCTGTTTTTT; clone_size: -; j_call: TRBJ2-2; d_call: -; v_call: TRBV2
cdr3_aa: CASSHRRDRGGNSPLHF; cdr3_nt: TGTGCCAGCAGTCACCGACGGGACAGGGGTGGCAATTCACCCCTCCACTTT; clone_size: -; j_call: TRBJ1-6; d_call: TRBD1; v_call: TRBV6-6
cdr3_aa: CASSLGRGEGNTGELFF; cdr3_nt: TGTGCCAGCAGCTTAGGCCGCGGGGAAGGGAACACCGGGGAGCTGTTTTTT; clone_size: -; j_call: TRBJ2-2; d_call: -; v_call: TRBV13
cdr3_aa: CASSYGAGGDYTF; cdr3_nt: TGTGCCAGCAGTTACGGGGCAGGGGGAGACTACACCTTC; clone_size: -; j_call: TRBJ1-2; d_call: TRBD1; v_call: TRBV6-6
cdr3_aa: CASSGSNTGELFF; cdr3_nt: TGTGCCAGCAGCGGGTCCAACACCGGGGAGCTGTTTTTT; clone_size: -; j_call: TRBJ2-2; d_call: -; v_call: TRBV11-3
cdr3_aa: CASTTGAGGILPQHF; cdr3_nt: TGTGCCAGCACCACGGGGGCAGGGGGAATTCTACCCCAGCATTTT; clone_size: few; j_call: TRBJ1-5; d_call: TRBD1; v_call: TRBV28
cdr3_aa: CASSPWAGSDTDTQYF; cdr3_nt: TGTGCCAGCTCACCATGGGCGGGATCAGACACAGATACGCAGTATTTT; clone_size: once; j_call: TRBJ2-3; d_call: -; v_call: TRBV18
cdr3_aa: CASSMRQGFNSGANVLTF; cdr3_nt: TGTGCCAGTAGTATGCGACAGGGATTTAACTCTGGGGCCAACGTCCTGACTTTC; clone_size: -; j_call: TRBJ2-6; d_call: TRBD1; v_call: TRBV19
cdr3_aa: CASRDRDRRTETQYF; cdr3_nt: TGTGCCAGCAGAGACCGGGACAGGCGCACAGAGACCCAGTACTTC; clone_size: -; j_call: TRBJ2-5; d_call: TRBD1; v_call: TRBV6-5
cdr3_aa: CASSPDIVSYEQYF; cdr3_nt: TGTGCCAGCTCACCAGATATTGTGAGCTACGAGCAGTACTTC; clone_size: -; j_call: TRBJ2-7; d_call: -; v_call: TRBV18
cdr3_aa: CASSLGLALRETQYF; cdr3_nt: TGTGCCAGCAGTTTGGGACTAGCGTTGAGGGAGACCCAGTACTTC; clone_size: -; j_call: TRBJ2-5; d_call: TRBD2; v_call: TRBV28
cdr3_aa: CATSEGSGYGYTF; cdr3_nt: TGTGCCACCAGTGAAGGGTCTGGATATGGCTACACCTTC; clone_size: -; j_call: TRBJ1-2; d_call: -; v_call: TRBV24-1
cdr3_aa: CASTWTESNTEAFF; cdr3_nt: TGTGCCAGCACCTGGACAGAGTCGAACACTGAAGCTTTCTTT; clone_size: -; j_call: TRBJ1-1; d_call: -; v_call: TRBV9
cdr3_aa: CASSLSTGSNEQFF; cdr3_nt: TGTGCCAGCAGCTTATCCACAGGTAGCAATGAGCAGTTCTTC; clone_size: -; j_call: TRBJ2-1; d_call: -; v_call: TRBV7-2
cdr3_aa: CASSYSIAGGPTQYF; cdr3_nt: TGTGCCAGCAGTTACTCGATAGCGGGAGGGCCTACCCAGTACTTC; clone_size: -; j_call: TRBJ2-7; d_call: TRBD2; v_call: TRBV6-5